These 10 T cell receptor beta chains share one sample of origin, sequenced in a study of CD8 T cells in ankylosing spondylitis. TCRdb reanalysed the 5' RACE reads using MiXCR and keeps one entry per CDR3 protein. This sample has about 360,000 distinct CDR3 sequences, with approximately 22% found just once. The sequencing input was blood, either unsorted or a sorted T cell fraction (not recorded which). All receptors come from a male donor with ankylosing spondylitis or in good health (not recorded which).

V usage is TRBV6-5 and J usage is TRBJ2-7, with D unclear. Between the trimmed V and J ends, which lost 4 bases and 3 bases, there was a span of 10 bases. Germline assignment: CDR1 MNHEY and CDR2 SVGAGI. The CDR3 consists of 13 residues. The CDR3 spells CASSFQVHYEQYF. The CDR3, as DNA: TGTGCCAGCAGTTTCCAGGTACACTACGAGCAGTACTTC.

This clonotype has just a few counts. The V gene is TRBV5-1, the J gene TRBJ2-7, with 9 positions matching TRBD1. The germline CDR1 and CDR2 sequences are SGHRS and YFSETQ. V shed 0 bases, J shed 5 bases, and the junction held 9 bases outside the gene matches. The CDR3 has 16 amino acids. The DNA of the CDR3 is TGCGCCAGCAGCTTGGCGGACAGGGGAGATTTTAACGAGCAGTACTTC. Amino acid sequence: CASSLADRGDFNEQYF.

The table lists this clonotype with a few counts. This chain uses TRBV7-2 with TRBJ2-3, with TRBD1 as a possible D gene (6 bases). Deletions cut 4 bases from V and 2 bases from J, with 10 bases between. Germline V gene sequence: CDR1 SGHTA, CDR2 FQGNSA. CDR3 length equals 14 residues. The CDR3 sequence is CASSYRELTDTQYF. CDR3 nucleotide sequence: TGTGCCAGCAGCTACAGGGAACTCACAGATACGCAGTATTTT.

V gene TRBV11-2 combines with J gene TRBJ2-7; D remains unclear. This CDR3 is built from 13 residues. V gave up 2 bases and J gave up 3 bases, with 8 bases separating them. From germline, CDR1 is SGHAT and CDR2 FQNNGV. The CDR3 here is CASSLYYRYEQYF. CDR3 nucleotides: TGTGCCAGCAGCTTATATTACCGCTACGAGCAGTACTTC.

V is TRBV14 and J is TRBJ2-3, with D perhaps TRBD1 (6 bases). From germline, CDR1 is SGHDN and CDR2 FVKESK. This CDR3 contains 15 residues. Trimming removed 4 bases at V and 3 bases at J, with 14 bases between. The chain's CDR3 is CASSPFGTRTDTQYF. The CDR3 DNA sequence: TGTGCCAGCAGCCCGTTCGGGACAAGGACAGATACGCAGTATTTT. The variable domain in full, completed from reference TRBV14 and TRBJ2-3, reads EAGVTQFPSHSVIEKGQTVTLRCDPISGHDNLYWYRRVMGKEIKFLLHFVKESKQDESGMPNNRFLAERTGGTYSTLKVQPAELEDSGVYFCASSPFGTRTDTQYFGPGTRLTVL.

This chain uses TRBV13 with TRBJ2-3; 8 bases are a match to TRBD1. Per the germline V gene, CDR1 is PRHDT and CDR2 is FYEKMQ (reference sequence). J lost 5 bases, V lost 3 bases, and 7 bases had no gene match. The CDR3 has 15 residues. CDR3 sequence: CASSFAGQAEDTQYF. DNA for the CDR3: TGTGCCAGCAGCTTCGCGGGACAGGCCGAAGATACGCAGTATTTT. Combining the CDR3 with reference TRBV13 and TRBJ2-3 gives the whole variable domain AAGVIQSPRHLIKEKRETATLKCYPIPRHDTVYWYQQGPGQDPQFLISFYEKMQSDKGSIPDRFSAQQFSDYHSELNMSSLELGDSALYFCASSFAGQAEDTQYFGPGTRLTVL.

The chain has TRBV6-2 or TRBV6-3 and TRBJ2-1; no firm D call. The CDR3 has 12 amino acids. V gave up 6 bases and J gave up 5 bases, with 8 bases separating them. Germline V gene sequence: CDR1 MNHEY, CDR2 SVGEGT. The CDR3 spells CASSARNNEQFF. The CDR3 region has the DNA TGTGCCAGCAGCGCCCGTAACAATGAGCAGTTCTTC.

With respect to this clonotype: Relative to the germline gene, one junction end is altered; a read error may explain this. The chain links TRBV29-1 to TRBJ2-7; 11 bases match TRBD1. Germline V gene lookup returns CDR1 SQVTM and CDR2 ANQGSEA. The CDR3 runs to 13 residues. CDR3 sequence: CSVEGQGASEQYF. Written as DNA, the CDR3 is TGCAGCGTGGAAGGACAGGGGGCGAGTGAGCAGTACTTC.

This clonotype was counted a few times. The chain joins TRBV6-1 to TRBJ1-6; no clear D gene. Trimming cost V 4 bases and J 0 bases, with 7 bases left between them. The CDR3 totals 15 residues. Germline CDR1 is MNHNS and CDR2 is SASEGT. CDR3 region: CASSALSSYNSPLHF. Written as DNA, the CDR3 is TGTGCCAGCAGTGCTCTTAGCTCCTATAATTCACCCCTCCACTTT.

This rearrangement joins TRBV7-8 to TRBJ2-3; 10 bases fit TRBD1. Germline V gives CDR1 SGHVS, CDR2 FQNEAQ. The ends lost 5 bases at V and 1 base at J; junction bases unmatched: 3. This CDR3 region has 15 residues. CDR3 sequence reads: CASSQGTGGTDTQYF. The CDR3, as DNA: TGTGCCAGCAGCCAGGGGACAGGGGGCACAGATACGCAGTATTTT.